A single T cell receptor beta chain is shown here with its context. Its antigen is currently not known. The sample holds no much larger clone one base away, and base qualities are not on file. The study tested focal radiation therapy combined with CTLA-4 blockade (ipilimumab) in patients with chemo-refractory metastatic non-small-cell lung cancer. This sample was included in a study of radiotherapy plus CTLA-4 blockade in lung cancer (dated by TCRdb to 2016 to 2019). Study-level background: Objective responses were observed in 15% to 20% of enrolled patients, and disease control was achieved in roughly 30%.

The germline V gene specifies MGHRA as CDR1 and YSYEKL as CDR2. The CDR3 sequence holds 17 residues, the cysteine and phenylalanine included. The sequence is cut down to CDR3 DNA, 51 bases in frame from base 1. Trimming removed 0 bases from V and 2 bases from J, leaving 16 bases between the germline ends. The research as a whole found: TCR clones derived from tumors expanded in peripheral blood after treatment with radiotherapy and ipilimumab. Early dynamic changes in blood T cell clones, together with increased serum interferon-beta after radiation, were reported as the strongest predictors of response.

Receptor amplification or capture employed the immunoSEQ multiplex PCR assay. TCRdb mirrors the immuneACCESS table, restricted to in-frame sequences. Some clones are absent from its copies; in checked studies, under half trace to an unresolved V gene, and the reason for the others is unknown. For this sample there are around 85,000 clones; around 86% appear just once. The top ten clones comprise approximately 2.2% of the sample. In this chain, TRBV4-1 is recombined with TRBJ1-2, with the D gene call left open. The clonotype originates from a human donor with non-small cell lung cancer who had a partial response to radiotherapy plus ipilimumab. The input for sequencing was peripheral blood, taken from a patient treated with radiotherapy plus ipilimumab. For the CDR3, the sequence is CASSQDSAGFYNYGYTF. Read as DNA, the sequence is TGCGCCAGCAGCCAAGATTCGGCAGGATTTTACAACTATGGCTACACCTTC.